Following are 24 T cell receptor beta chains from one sample sequenced in a study of STAT3 mutations in large granular lymphocyte leukemia. Study outcomes and limitations: Every T-LGLL patient had at least one immunodominant TCRbeta clonotype.

These TCRs are of unknown antigen specificity. Here immunoSEQ multiplex PCR was the method, and the copy in TCRdb shows in-frame clones only, minus some. In the table there are approximately 43,000 clones, about 81% of which are singletons. The sequenced sample was PBMCs. These receptors all stem from a human donor with T large granular lymphocyte leukemia. Some clones in this sample may be carry-over from other donors' samples.

This clone has just a few counts. The chain couples TRBV7-8 to TRBJ1-5, with 7 bases lining up with TRBD1. The CDR3 has 14 amino acids. Germline loops: CDR1 SGHVS, CDR2 FQNEAQ. V shed 6 bases and J 5 bases; nucleotides not matched to a gene: 7. CDR3 bases: TGTGCCAGCAGGGCCGGGACAGCCGATCAGCCCCAGCATTTT. Translation: CASRAGTADQPQHF. Filled out from reference TRBV7-8 and TRBJ1-5, the complete variable domain reads GAGVSQSPRYKVAKRGQDVALRCDPISGHVSLFWYQQALGQGPEFLTYFQNEAQLDKSGLPSDRFFAERPEGSVSTLKIQRTQQEDSAVYLCASRAGTADQPQHFGDGTRLSIL.

This CDR3 is CASSLGQGRGGYTF. CDR3 bases: TGTGCCAGCAGCTTGGGACAGGGAAGGGGTGGCTACACCTTC. V is TRBV5-4 and J is TRBJ1-2, with 7 bases lining up with TRBD1. This CDR3 has 14 residues. With 0 bases clipped from V and 7 bases from J, the junction kept 6 bases outside the gene matches. Germline values: CDR1 SGHNT, CDR2 YYREEE (reference sequence).

The rearrangement uses TRBV6-6 and TRBJ2-1; TRBD2 matches 12 bases. V lost 8 bases to trimming and J lost 4 bases; unmatched junction nucleotides: 9. This CDR3 region has 16 residues. CDR1 and CDR2 (germline): MNHNY, SVGAGI (reference sequence). The DNA for the CDR3 is TGTGCCAGCGGAACTAGCGGGGGGCCGCCTTACAATGAGCAGTTCTTC. Its protein is CASGTSGGPPYNEQFF.

The rearrangement links TRBV5-1 to TRBJ1-4, with a weak D call TRBD1 (5 bases). CDR1 and CDR2 (germline): SGHRS, YFSETQ. Trimming stripped 3 bases from V and 8 bases from J, with 17 bases between. This CDR3 comprises 15 residues. CDR3 sequence (DNA): TGCGCCAGCAGCTCTGGAACTCATGAGGGGGAAAAACTGTTTTTT. It translates to CASSSGTHEGEKLFF.

This clone was seen only a few times. The chain has TRBV6-6 and TRBJ2-1, with 9 nucleotides matching TRBD2. The CDR3 loop spans 15 amino acids. J lost 6 bases, V lost 2 bases, and 5 bases had no gene match. From germline, CDR1 is MNHNY and CDR2 SVGAGI (reference sequence). Here the CDR3 reads CASSYGAGGFNEQFF. CDR3 bases: TGTGCCAGCAGTTACGGAGCGGGGGGTTTCAATGAGCAGTTCTTC.

The rearrangement uses TRBV19 and TRBJ1-4, with D hard to call. This CDR3 is 15 amino acids long. V lost 4 bases to trimming and J lost 7 bases, with 16 bases between them. Germline CDR1 and CDR2: LNHDA and SQIVND (reference sequence). CDR3 DNA sequence: TGTGCCAGTAGTACCCTCGACCGCGGCATTGAAAAACTGTTTTTT. Translating gives CASSTLDRGIEKLFF. The full variable domain, its missing parts supplied by reference TRBV19 and TRBJ1-4, is DGGITQSPKYLFRKEGQNVTLSCEQNLNHDAMYWYRQDPGQGLRLIYYSQIVNDFQKGDIAEGYSVSREKKESFPLTVTSAQKNPTAFYLCASSTLDRGIEKLFFGSGTQLSVL.

The chain couples TRBV5-1 to TRBJ1-1; D possibly corresponds to TRBD1 (5 bases). CDR1 SGHRS and CDR2 YFSETQ come from the germline V gene. V gave up 1 base and J gave up 3 bases, with 10 bases separating them. The CDR3 runs 14 residues. CDR3 amino acids: CASSLSTGYTEAFF. CDR3 bases: TGCGCCAGCAGCTTGTCCACAGGTTACACTGAAGCTTTCTTT.

The chain links TRBV5-8 to TRBJ1-2; D is ambiguous. Germline V gives CDR1 SGHTS, CDR2 YDEGEE. Trimming left V 4 bases short and J 2 bases short, with 9 bases between. The CDR3 covers 13 residues. CDR3 in amino acids: CASSPDVNYGYTF. As DNA, the CDR3 is TGTGCCAGCAGCCCGGACGTAAACTATGGCTACACCTTC.

The chain links TRBV6-1 to TRBJ2-4, with TRBD2 identical over 7 bases. J gave up 3 bases and V 4 bases, and 9 bases lay outside the gene matches. Germline loops: CDR1 MNHNS, CDR2 SASEGT. The CDR3 consists of 16 residues. For the CDR3, the DNA is TGTGCCAGCAGTGTCGGGACTACCCGGCACAAAAACATTCAGTACTTC. Translating it yields CASSVGTTRHKNIQYF.

This chain links TRBV4-1 with TRBJ1-5; D is unclear. The V and J ends lost 2 bases and 7 bases respectively, with 12 bases between them. The CDR3 loop spans 14 amino acids. Germline V gives CDR1 MGHRA, CDR2 YSYEKL. The CDR3 loop is CASSQSPQGQPQHF. DNA of the CDR3: TGCGCCAGCAGCCAATCTCCTCAAGGGCAGCCCCAGCATTTT.

Written as DNA, the CDR3 is TGTGCCAGCAGGGTCTCTTACAATGAGCAGTTCTTC. It encodes CASRVSYNEQFF. The chain carries TRBV7-9 and TRBJ2-1; unclear D gene. This CDR3 comprises 12 residues. Germline lookup yields CDR1 SEHNR and CDR2 FQNEAQ (reference sequence). V was clipped by 6 bases and J by 4 bases, with 7 bases between them.

The chain recombines TRBV4-3 with TRBJ2-5, with D maybe TRBD2 (6 bases). CDR1 and CDR2 (germline): LGHNA, YSLEER. Trimming left V 4 bases short and J 2 bases short, with 14 bases between. The CDR3 has 15 residues. The DNA for the CDR3 is TGCGCCAGCAGCCCCTCCCGGGGGACGCAAGAGACCCAGTACTTC. Translation gives CASSPSRGTQETQYF.

The rearrangement joins TRBV19 to TRBJ2-3; D tentatively fits TRBD1 or TRBD2 (5 bases each). V was pared by 5 bases and J by 1 base, with 7 bases between. This CDR3 region has 13 residues. Germline CDR1 and CDR2: LNHDA and SQIVND (reference sequence). CDR3 nucleotide sequence: TGTGCCAGTAGTCCGGGGCGCACAGATACGCAGTATTTT. It translates to CASSPGRTDTQYF.

This clone was counted a single time. The V and J genes are TRBV9 and TRBJ2-3; no firm D call. Germline CDR1 is SGDLS and CDR2 is YYNGEE. The germline V and J ends were trimmed by 4 bases and 3 bases, with 6 bases remaining between them. The CDR3 consists of 12 residues. This chain's CDR3 is CASSLQTDTQYF. In nucleotides, the CDR3 is TGTGCCAGCAGCCTCCAGACAGATACGCAGTATTTT.

The CDR3 loop reads CSARGGSEQFF. In DNA form, the CDR3 reads TGCAGTGCTAGGGGGGGAAGCGAGCAGTTCTTC. This sequence joins TRBV20-1 and TRBJ2-1; a possible D gene is TRBD2 (6 bases). Germline V gives CDR1 DFQATT, CDR2 SNEGSKA (reference sequence). Trimming left V 3 bases short and J 10 bases short, with 10 bases between. This CDR3 has 11 amino acids.

This rearrangement joins TRBV5-4 to TRBJ2-2; 8 bases fit TRBD2. Germline V CDR1 and CDR2: SGHNT, YYREEE (reference sequence). The CDR3 is 16 residues long. J lost 6 bases, V lost 0 bases, and 7 bases had no gene match. Written as DNA, the CDR3 is TGTGCCAGCAGCTTGGGTATCCTAGCGGGTCCCGGGGAGCTGTTTTTT. Protein product: CASSLGILAGPGELFF.

The gene calls are TRBV5-1 and TRBJ1-4; TRBD1 might be the D (6 bases). Per the germline V gene, CDR1 is SGHRS and CDR2 is YFSETQ. This CDR3 region has 14 residues. Trimming pared 0 bases from V and 5 bases from J, leaving 8 bases between. The CDR3 here is CASSLAQGNEKLFF. The CDR3 DNA reads as TGCGCCAGCAGCTTGGCGCAGGGGAATGAAAAACTGTTTTTT.

The V and J genes are TRBV18 and TRBJ2-3; D not certain. CDR1 is KGHSH, CDR2 LQKENI, per germline. V lost 3 bases and J lost 4, with 8 bases in between. The CDR3 extends over 13 amino acids. CDR3 DNA: TGTGCCAGCTCACCTTCTAGGTCAGATACGCAGTATTTT. It specifies CASSPSRSDTQYF.

V usage is TRBV7-9 and J usage is TRBJ2-7; TRBD1 aligns across 9 bases. The CDR3 is 18 amino acids. Germline-derived CDR1 and CDR2 are SEHNR and FQNEAQ (reference sequence). V lost 2 bases and J lost 4; bases outside the gene matches: 15. For the CDR3, the DNA is TGTGCCAGCAGCTTATCGGATCCGGGACAGGGTCATCCTTACGAGCAGTACTTC. This codes for CASSLSDPGQGHPYEQYF. Full variable domain (outside the CDR3, taken from reference TRBV7-9 and TRBJ2-7): DTGVSQNPRHKITKRGQNVTFRCDPISEHNRLYWYRQTLGQGPEFLTYFQNEAQLEKSRLLSDRFSAERPKGSFSTLEIQRTEQGDSAMYLCASSLSDPGQGHPYEQYFGPGTRLTVT.

The CDR3 DNA follows: TGTGCCAGCAGACGAGGGCAGGGCACTGGCTACACCTTC. This codes for CASRRGQGTGYTF. V and J are TRBV7-9 and TRBJ1-2, with a possible D match to TRBD1 (5 bases). The CDR3 extends over 13 amino acids. Trimming left V 6 bases short and J 7 bases short, with 15 bases between. Germline V gene lookup returns CDR1 SEHNR and CDR2 FQNEAQ (reference sequence).

This clone appeared once. The rearrangement uses TRBV9 and TRBJ2-5; TRBD2 matches at 9 bases. Per germline, CDR1 SGDLS and CDR2 YYNGEE. This CDR3 contains 17 residues. The trim removed 4 bases at V and 1 base at J, leaving 11 bases unmatched. CDR3: CASSWSPLAGPQETQYF. CDR3 sequence (DNA): TGTGCCAGCAGCTGGAGTCCCCTAGCGGGGCCCCAAGAGACCCAGTACTTC. The full variable domain, its missing parts supplied by reference TRBV9 and TRBJ2-5, is DSGVTQTPKHLITATGQRVTLRCSPRSGDLSVYWYQQSLDQGLQFLIQYYNGEERAKGNILERFSAQQFPDLHSELNLSSLELGDSALYFCASSWSPLAGPQETQYFGPGTRLLVL.

The chain employs TRBV6-5 and TRBJ1-2; no clear D gene. The CDR3 covers 14 residues. The germline V gene encodes CDR1 MNHEY and CDR2 SVGAGI. V was pared by 4 bases and J by 6 bases, with 15 bases between. The DNA of the CDR3 is TGTGCCAGCAGTTCCCCAAGGGCTATGAATGGCTACACCTTC. Translating gives CASSSPRAMNGYTF.

In DNA, the CDR3 is TGTGCCAGCAGCTTGATTAGTGGGGGCGCCGGGGGCTACACCTTC. Protein sequence: CASSLISGGAGGYTF. The chain joins TRBV5-4 to TRBJ1-2; TRBD1 is a possible D gene (6 bases). The germline V gene has CDR1 SGHNT and CDR2 YYREEE (reference sequence). V lost 1 base to trimming and J lost 8 bases, with 18 bases between them. CDR3 length equals 15 residues.

The genes are TRBV27 and TRBJ1-1, with 9 positions matching TRBD1. This CDR3 has 14 amino acids. Losses at the gene ends were 4 bases for V and 6 bases for J; bases not matched to a gene: 6. Germline V lookup: CDR1 MNHEY, CDR2 SMNVEV (reference sequence). The CDR3 sequence is CASSWTGARAEAFF. The CDR3 coding sequence is TGTGCCAGCAGTTGGACAGGGGCGAGGGCTGAAGCTTTCTTT.